This T cell receptor (beta chain) was identified during a study of tumor-infiltrating lymphocytes in oesophageal squamous cell carcinoma. This clonotype was observed once. The ends were cut back, 4 bases at V and 2 bases at J, with 15 bases in the middle. CDR3 length: 16 residues. Germline assignment: CDR1 SGHTA and CDR2 FQGTGA. TCRdb reprocessed the PCR reads with MiXCR, giving one entry per CDR3 protein. The top ten clones hold around a quarter of a sample with 15,000 to 20,000 distinct CDR3 sequences, 50% of them seen once. The clonotype originates from a male donor with esophageal squamous cell carcinoma. The sequencing sample was made of esophageal tumor tissue. This chain uses TRBV7-3 with TRBJ2-1; D is possibly TRBD1 (5 bases). CDR3 in amino acids: CASSSIGHTTYNEQFF. The CDR3 bases are TGTGCCAGCAGCTCGATAGGACACACCACCTACAATGAGCAGTTCTTC.